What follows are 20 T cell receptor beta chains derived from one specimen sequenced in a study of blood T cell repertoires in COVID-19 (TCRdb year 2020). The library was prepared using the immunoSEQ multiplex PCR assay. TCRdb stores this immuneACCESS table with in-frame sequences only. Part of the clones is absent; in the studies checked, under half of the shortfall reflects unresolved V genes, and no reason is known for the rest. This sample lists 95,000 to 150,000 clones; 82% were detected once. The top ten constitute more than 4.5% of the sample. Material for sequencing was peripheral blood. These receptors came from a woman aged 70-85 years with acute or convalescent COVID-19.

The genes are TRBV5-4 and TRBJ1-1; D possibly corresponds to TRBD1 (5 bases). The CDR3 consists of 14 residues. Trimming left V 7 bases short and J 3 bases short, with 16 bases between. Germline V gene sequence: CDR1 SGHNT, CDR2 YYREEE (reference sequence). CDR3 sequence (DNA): TGTGCCAGCTCATACGGGCGGGGCGACACTGAAGCTTTCTTT. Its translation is CASSYGRGDTEAFF.

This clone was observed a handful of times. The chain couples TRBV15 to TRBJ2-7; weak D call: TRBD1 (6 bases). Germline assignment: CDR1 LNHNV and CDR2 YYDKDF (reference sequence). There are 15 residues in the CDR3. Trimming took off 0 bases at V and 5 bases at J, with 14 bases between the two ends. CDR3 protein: CATSRDLTGSNEQYV. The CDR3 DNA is TGTGCCACCAGCAGAGATCTTACAGGGAGTAACGAGCAGTACGTC.

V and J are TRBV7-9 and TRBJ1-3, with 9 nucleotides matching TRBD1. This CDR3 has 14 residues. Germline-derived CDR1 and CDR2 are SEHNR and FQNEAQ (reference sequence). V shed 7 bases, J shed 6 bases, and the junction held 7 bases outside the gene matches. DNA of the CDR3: TGTGCCAGCATGAAGGACAGGGGTGAAAACACCATATATTTT. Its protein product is CASMKDRGENTIYF.

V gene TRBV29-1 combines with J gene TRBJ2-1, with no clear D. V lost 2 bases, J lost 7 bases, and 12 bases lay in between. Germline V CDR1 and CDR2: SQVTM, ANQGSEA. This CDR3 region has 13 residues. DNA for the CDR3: TGCAGCGTTGAAATTGGAGTGTCTAATGAGCAGTTCTTC. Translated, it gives CSVEIGVSNEQFF.

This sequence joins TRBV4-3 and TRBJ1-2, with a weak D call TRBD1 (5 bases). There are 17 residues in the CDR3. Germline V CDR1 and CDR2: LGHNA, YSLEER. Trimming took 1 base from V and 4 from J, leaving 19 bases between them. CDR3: CASSQVSRGHGPYGYTF. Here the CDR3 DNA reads TGCGCCAGCAGCCAAGTTTCCCGAGGACACGGGCCCTATGGCTACACCTTC.

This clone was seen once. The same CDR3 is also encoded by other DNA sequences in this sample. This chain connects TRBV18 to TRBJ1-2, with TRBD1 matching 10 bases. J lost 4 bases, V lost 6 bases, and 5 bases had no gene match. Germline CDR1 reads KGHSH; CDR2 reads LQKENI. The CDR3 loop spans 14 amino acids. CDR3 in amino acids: CASSPGQGPYGYTF. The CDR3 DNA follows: TGTGCCAGCTCCCCGGGACAGGGGCCCTATGGCTACACCTTC.

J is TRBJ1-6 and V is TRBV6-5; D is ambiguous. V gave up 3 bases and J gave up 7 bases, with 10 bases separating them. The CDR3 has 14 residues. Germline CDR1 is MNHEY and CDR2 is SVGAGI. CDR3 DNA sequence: TGTGCCAGCAGTTATCAGGCCAAGAATTCACCCCTCCACTTT. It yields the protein CASSYQAKNSPLHF.

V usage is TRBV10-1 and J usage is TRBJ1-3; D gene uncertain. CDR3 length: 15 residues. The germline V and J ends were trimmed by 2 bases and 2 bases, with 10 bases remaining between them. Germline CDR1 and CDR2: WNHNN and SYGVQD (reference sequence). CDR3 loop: CASSEGSLAGNTIYF. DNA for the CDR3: TGCGCCAGCAGTGAGGGTAGTCTCGCTGGAAACACCATATATTTT.

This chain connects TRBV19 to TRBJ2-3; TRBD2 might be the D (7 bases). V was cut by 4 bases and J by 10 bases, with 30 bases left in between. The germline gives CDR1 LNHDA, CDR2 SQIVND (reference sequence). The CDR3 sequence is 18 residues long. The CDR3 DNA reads TGTGCCAGTAGTAGGGTCCGGGGGCGGGGGCAGATTTTAGGCGCGCAGTATTTT. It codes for CASSRVRGRGQILGAQYF.

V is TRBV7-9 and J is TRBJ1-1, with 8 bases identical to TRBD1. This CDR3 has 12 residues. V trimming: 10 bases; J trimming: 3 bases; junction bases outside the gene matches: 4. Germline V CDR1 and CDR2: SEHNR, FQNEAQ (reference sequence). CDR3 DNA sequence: TGTGCCACCAGGGGGCAGGACACTGAAGCTTTCTTT. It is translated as CATRGQDTEAFF. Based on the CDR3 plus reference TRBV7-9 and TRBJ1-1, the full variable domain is DTGVSQNPRHKITKRGQNVTFRCDPISEHNRLYWYRQTLGQGPEFLTYFQNEAQLEKSRLLSDRFSAERPKGSFSTLEIQRTEQGDSAMYLCATRGQDTEAFFGQGTRLTVV.

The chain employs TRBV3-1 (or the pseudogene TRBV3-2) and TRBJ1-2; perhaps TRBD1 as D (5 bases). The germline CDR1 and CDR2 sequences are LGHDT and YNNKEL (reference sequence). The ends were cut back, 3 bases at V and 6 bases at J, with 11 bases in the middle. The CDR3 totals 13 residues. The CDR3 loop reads CASSQGRAHGYTF. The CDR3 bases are TGTGCCAGCAGCCAGGGCAGGGCCCATGGCTACACCTTC.

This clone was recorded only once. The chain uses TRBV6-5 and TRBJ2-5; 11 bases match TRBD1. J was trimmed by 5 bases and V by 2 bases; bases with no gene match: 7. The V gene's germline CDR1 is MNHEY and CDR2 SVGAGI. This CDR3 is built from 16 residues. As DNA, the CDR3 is TGTGCCAGCAGTTACACCGGGACAGGGGGGCGGGAGACCCAGTACTTC. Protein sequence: CASSYTGTGGRETQYF.

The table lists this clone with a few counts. The CDR3 protein is CASSYSGGAVDGYTF. For the CDR3, the DNA is TGTGCCAGCAGTTACTCGGGAGGCGCCGTCGATGGCTACACCTTC. The chain combines TRBV6-2 or TRBV6-3 with TRBJ1-2; no firm D call. The germline gives CDR1 MNHEY, CDR2 SVGEGT. Trimming removed 0 bases at V and 6 bases at J, with 14 bases between. This CDR3 contains 15 residues.

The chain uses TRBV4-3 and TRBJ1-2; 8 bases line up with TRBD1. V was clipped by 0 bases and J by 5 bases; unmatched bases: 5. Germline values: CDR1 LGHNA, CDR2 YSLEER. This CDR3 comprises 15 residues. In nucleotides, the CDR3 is TGCGCCAGCAGCCAAGATGCAGGGGGCGGTTATGGCTACACCTTC. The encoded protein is CASSQDAGGGYGYTF.

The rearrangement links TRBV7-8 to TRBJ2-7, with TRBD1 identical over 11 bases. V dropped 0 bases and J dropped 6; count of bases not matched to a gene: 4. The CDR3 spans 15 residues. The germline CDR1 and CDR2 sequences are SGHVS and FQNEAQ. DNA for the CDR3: TGTGCCAGCAGCTTAGCCACCGGGACAGGGGGCGAGCAGTACTTC. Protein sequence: CASSLATGTGGEQYF.

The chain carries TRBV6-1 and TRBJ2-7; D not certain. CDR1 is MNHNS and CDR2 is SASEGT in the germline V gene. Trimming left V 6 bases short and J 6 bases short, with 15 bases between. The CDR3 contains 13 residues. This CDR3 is CASSRDKVGEQYF. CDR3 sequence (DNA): TGTGCCAGCAGCCGTGACAAGGTCGGCGAGCAGTACTTC.

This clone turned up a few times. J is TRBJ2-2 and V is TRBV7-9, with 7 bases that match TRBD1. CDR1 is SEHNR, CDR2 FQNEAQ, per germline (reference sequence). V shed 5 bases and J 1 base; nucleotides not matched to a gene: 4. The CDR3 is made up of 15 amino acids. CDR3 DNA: TGTGCCAGCAGCCCCTGGGACAGGAACACCGGGGAGCTGTTTTTT. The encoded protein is CASSPWDRNTGELFF.

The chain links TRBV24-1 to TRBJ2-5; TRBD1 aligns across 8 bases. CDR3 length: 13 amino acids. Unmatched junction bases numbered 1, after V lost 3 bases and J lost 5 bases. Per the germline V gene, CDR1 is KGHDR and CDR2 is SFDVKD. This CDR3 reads CATSDTGGETQYF. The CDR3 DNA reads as TGTGCCACCAGTGATACAGGGGGGGAGACCCAGTACTTC.

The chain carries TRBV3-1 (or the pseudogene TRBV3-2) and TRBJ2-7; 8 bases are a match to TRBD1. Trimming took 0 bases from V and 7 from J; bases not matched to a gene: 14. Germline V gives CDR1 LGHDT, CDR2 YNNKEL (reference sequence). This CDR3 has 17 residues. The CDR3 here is CASSQDVGQGLTIEQYF. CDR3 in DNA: TGTGCCAGCAGCCAAGACGTCGGACAGGGACTTACGATAGAGCAGTACTTC.

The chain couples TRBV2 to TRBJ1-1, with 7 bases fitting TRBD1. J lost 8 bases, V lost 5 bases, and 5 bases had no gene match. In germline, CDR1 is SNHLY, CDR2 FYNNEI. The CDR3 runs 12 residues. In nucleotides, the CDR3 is TGTGCCAGCAGTCCAGGGGGTGGGGAAGCTTTCTTT. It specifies CASSPGGGEAFF. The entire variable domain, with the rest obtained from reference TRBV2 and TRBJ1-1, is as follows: EPEVTQTPSHQVTQMGQEVILRCVPISNHLYFYWYRQILGQKVEFLVSFYNNEISEKSEIFDDQFSVERPDGSNFTLKIRSTKLEDSAMYFCASSPGGGEAFFGQGTRLTVV.